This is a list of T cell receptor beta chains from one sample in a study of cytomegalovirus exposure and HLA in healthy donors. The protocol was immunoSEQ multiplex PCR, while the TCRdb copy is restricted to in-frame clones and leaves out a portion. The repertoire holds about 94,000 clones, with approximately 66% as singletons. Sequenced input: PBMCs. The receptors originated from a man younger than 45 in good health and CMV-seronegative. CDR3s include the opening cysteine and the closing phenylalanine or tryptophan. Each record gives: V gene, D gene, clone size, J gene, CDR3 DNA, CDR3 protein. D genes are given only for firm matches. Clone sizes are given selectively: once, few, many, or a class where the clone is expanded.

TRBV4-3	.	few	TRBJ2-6	TGCGCCAGCAGCCAAGATGTCCAATCTGGGGCCAACGTCCTGACTTTC	CASSQDVQSGANVLTF
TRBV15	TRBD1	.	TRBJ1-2	TGTGCCACCAGCCCCCGACAGGGCCATGGCTACACCTTC	CATSPRQGHGYTF
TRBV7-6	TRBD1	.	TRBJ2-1	TGTGCCAGCAGCCTGGGGACAGGAAAAAACTCCTACAATGAGCAGTTCTTC	CASSLGTGKNSYNEQFF
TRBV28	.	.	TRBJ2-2	TGTGCCAGCACCCTATGGGGACTGGGACCGAACACCGGGGAGCTGTTTTTT	CASTLWGLGPNTGELFF
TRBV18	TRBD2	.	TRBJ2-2	TGTGCCAGCTCACCCACTCCTAGCGGGAACGGGGAGCTGTTTTTT	CASSPTPSGNGELFF
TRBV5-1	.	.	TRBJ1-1	TGCGCCAGCAGCTTGGTGGGTCGGGGGATACCCCCTTTGGGCGGAGCTTTCTTT	CASSLVGRGIPPLGGAFF
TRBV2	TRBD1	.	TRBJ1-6	TGTGCCAGCAGTAAAGCACAGGGGAATTCACCCCTCCACTTT	CASSKAQGNSPLHF
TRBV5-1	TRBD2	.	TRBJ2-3	TGCGCCAGCAGCTTGGGACTAGCCGTTATCAGCACAGATACGCAGTATTTT	CASSLGLAVISTDTQYF
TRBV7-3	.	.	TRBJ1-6	TGTGCCAGCAGCTTCTCCGGGGGGTCACCCCTCCACTTT	CASSFSGGSPLHF
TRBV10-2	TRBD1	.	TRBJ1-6	TGCGCCAGCAGGGAAGGGGACAGAACTTCACCCCTCCACTTT	CASREGDRTSPLHF
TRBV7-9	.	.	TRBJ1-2	TGTGCCAGCAGCCGCGGAGGTAGAACTGGCTACACCTTC	CASSRGGRTGYTF